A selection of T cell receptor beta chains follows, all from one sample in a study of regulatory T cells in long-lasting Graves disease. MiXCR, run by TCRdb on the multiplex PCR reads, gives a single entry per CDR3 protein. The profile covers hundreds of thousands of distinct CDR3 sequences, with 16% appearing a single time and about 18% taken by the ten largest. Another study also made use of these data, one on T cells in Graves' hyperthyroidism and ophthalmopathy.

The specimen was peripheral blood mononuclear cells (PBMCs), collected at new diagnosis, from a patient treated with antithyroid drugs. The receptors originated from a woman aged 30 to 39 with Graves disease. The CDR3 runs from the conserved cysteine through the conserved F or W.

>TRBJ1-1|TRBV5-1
CASSHPGPEAFF
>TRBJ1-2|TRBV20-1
CSARTGTEYGYTF
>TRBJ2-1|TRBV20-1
CSAPIVGSSYNEQFF
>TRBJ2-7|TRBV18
CASSPRRTEEEQYF
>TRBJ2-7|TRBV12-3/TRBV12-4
CASSGRDRGPEQYF
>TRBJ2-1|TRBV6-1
CASTLQGGDNEQFF
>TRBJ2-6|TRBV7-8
CASSRRTGEVSGANVLTF
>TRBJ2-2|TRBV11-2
CASSLRLAATGELFF
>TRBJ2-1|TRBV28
CASSRTVSEQFF
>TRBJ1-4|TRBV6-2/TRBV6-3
CASSYGSEKLFF
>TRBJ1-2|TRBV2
CASRIPPTGALPASSGYTF
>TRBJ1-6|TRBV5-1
CASSSYGTPINSPLHF
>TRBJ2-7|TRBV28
CASSSPGITGRSYEQYF
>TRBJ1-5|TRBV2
CASSEGTQNQPQHF
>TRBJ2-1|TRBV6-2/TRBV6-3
CASSYLGLNEQFF
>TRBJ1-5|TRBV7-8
CASRHDRVYGNNQPQHF
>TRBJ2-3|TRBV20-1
CSARERTFNTDTQYF
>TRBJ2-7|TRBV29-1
CSLPEQYF
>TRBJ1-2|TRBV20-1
CSAAGTGELWGYTF
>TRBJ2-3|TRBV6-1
CASRLPGLATATDTQYF
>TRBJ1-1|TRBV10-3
CAISAAFSTEAFF
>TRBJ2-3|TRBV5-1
CASSLADSSGVTDTQYF
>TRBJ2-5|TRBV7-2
CASSLGAGGETQYF
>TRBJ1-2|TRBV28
CASSEQGFWGYTF
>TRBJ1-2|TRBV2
CASSEAGYLIYGYTF
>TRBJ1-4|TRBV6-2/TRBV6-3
CASSERPIRAEGEKLFF
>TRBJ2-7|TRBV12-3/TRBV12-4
CASSLFAGTVSYEQYF
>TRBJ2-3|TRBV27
CASRGENTDTQYF
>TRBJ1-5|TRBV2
CASKVAPPEQPQHF
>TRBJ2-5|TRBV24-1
CATSDFKEDSGETQYF
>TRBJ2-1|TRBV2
CASRIPGGSEQFF
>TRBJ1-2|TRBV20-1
CSARGGDYGYTF
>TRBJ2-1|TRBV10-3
CAIRAGFGGQFF
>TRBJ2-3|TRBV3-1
CASSPRTGGLFTQYF
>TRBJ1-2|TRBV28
CASHRTGGRGYTF
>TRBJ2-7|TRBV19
CASTTSGSTYEQYF
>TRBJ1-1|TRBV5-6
CASSPDFDTEAFF
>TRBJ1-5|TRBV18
CASSPGTGASQPQHF
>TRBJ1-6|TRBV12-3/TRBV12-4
CASRNRVSPLHF
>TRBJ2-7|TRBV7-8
CASSRGQGDWYEQYF
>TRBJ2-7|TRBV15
CATSRVGEQYF
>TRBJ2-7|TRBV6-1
CASSGGNEQYF
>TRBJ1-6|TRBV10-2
CASRPTGVNSPLHF
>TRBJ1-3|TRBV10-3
CAISQGSGNTIYF
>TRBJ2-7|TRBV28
CASSFGRLQYF
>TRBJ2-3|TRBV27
CASSPAGPITDTQYF
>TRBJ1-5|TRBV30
CAWSVRFSGTGSRQPQHF
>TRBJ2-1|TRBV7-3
CASSLADYGEQFF
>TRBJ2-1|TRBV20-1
CSASQLAGGYEQFF
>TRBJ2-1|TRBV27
CASSSGTKGYNEQFF
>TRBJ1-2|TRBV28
CAAGAYGYTF
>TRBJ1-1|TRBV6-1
CASSEVLTAEAFF
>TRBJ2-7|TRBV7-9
CASSLAQGTGAHF
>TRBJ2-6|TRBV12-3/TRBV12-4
CASSLARHSGANVLTF